The 13 T cell receptor beta chains given below trace back to one sample, sequenced in a study of shared clonotypes between healthy human individuals. Sequencing was performed with immunoSEQ multiplex PCR; in TCRdb, only in-frame clones are kept and a portion is missing. The sample lists approximately 600,000 clones; approximately 95% were seen once. Naive CD8 isolation took CD45RO-negative cells positively selected for CCR7 and excluded terminally differentiated effector memory CD45RA+ cells. The sequencing sample was made of naive CD8+ T cells sorted from blood. These receptors were collected from a woman aged 30 to 39 in good health.

A word on this clone: In the same sample, other DNA sequences code for this CDR3. The genes are TRBV7-9 and TRBJ1-2, with TRBD1 matching 11 bases. Germline-derived CDR1 and CDR2 are SEHNR and FQNEAQ (reference sequence). CDR3 length: 13 residues. V gave up 3 bases and J gave up 8 bases; unmatched junction bases: 2. CDR3 sequence (DNA): TGTGCCAGCAGCTTGGGGACAGGGGGAGGCTACACCTTC. Translating it yields CASSLGTGGGYTF.

The genes are TRBV13 and TRBJ1-1, with D maybe TRBD1 (5 bases). In germline, CDR1 is PRHDT, CDR2 FYEKMQ (reference sequence). The CDR3 has 15 amino acids. V shed 4 bases and J shed 2 bases, with 14 bases lying between them. CDR3 protein: CASSWGRGLNTEAFF. CDR3 bases: TGTGCCAGCAGCTGGGGTCGGGGCTTAAACACTGAAGCTTTCTTT.

V gene TRBV27 combines with J gene TRBJ2-7; no firm D call. Germline CDR1 is MNHEY and CDR2 is SMNVEV (reference sequence). Trimming stripped 2 bases from V and 4 bases from J, with 12 bases between. The length of the CDR3 is 14 residues. The CDR3 loop is CASSLQRNRYEQYF. CDR3 bases: TGTGCCAGCAGTTTACAGAGAAATAGATACGAGCAGTACTTC.

The V and J genes are TRBV7-9 and TRBJ2-7; D gene uncertain. This CDR3 region has 13 residues. Trimming removed 1 base from V and 6 bases from J, with 10 bases in between. Germline V gene lookup returns CDR1 SEHNR and CDR2 FQNEAQ (reference sequence). CDR3 amino acids: CASSLDAMGEQYF. The CDR3 DNA reads TGTGCCAGCAGCTTAGACGCGATGGGCGAGCAGTACTTC.

The V call is TRBV27, the J call TRBJ2-3; D unresolved. Germline CDR1 and CDR2: MNHEY and SMNVEV (reference sequence). CDR3 length equals 14 residues. V lost 7 bases to trimming and J lost 1 base, with 12 bases between them. The CDR3 DNA reads TGTGCCAGCACCCCCTTTGGGGGCACAGATACGCAGTATTTT. It specifies CASTPFGGTDTQYF.

The rearrangement links TRBV5-6 to TRBJ1-3, with a possible D match to TRBD1 (6 bases). CDR1 and CDR2 from the germline V gene are SGHDT and YYEEEE. The CDR3 loop spans 18 amino acids. Trimming removed 0 bases from V and 3 bases from J, with 19 bases in between. CDR3 sequence: CASSLGLFEGEVGNTIYF. CDR3 nucleotides: TGTGCCAGCAGCTTGGGGTTGTTCGAGGGGGAAGTTGGAAACACCATATATTTT. Using reference TRBV5-6 and TRBJ1-3 for the parts outside the CDR3, the full variable domain is DAGVTQSPTHLIKTRGQQVTLRCSPKSGHDTVSWYQQALGQGPQFIFQYYEEEERQRGNFPDRFSGHQFPNYSSELNVNALLLGDSALYLCASSLGLFEGEVGNTIYFGEGSWLTVV.

This clone was found once. V gene TRBV19 combines with J gene TRBJ2-7, with D tentatively TRBD2 (6 bases). Trimming pared 5 bases from V and 6 bases from J, leaving 17 bases between. Germline CDR1 is LNHDA and CDR2 is SQIVND (reference sequence). This CDR3 spans 14 amino acids. Here the CDR3 DNA reads TGTGCCAGTAGTGTGCCGGGACTTTCGTCCGAGCAGTACTTC. Its translation: CASSVPGLSSEQYF.

This rearrangement joins TRBV7-8 to TRBJ2-7; 9 bases align to TRBD2. Germline CDR1 is SGHVS and CDR2 is FQNEAQ. The V and J ends lost 2 bases and 5 bases, in that order; junction bases with no gene match: 7. The CDR3 loop spans 15 amino acids. The CDR3 loop reads CASSLRLAGTHEQYF. In DNA form, the CDR3 reads TGTGCCAGCAGCTTAAGGCTAGCGGGAACCCACGAGCAGTACTTC. Variable domain in full (rest from reference TRBV7-8 and TRBJ2-7): GAGVSQSPRYKVAKRGQDVALRCDPISGHVSLFWYQQALGQGPEFLTYFQNEAQLDKSGLPSDRFFAERPEGSVSTLKIQRTQQEDSAVYLCASSLRLAGTHEQYFGPGTRLTVT.

This chain connects TRBV6-5 to TRBJ2-7; no clear D gene. The CDR3 spans 14 residues. Trimming left V 4 bases short and J 1 base short, with 11 bases between. The germline V gene encodes CDR1 MNHEY and CDR2 SVGAGI. The CDR3 loop is CASSFHQLSYEQYF. The DNA for the CDR3 is TGTGCCAGCAGTTTTCACCAGCTTTCCTACGAGCAGTACTTC.

The chain uses TRBV29-1 and TRBJ2-5; D is undetermined. The tail of the sequence fits TRBJ2-7 better, so the J call may be wrong. Per germline, CDR1 SQVTM and CDR2 ANQGSEA. CDR3 length: 12 residues. The CDR3 reads CSVETLSNEQYF. DNA for the CDR3: TGCAGCGTTGAAACACTATCAAACGAGCAGTACTTC.

The V gene is TRBV9, the J gene TRBJ2-4; D tentatively fits TRBD1 or TRBD2 (6 bases each). Trimming cost V 0 bases and J 6 bases, with 16 bases left between them. Germline CDR1 SGDLS, CDR2 YYNGEE. This CDR3 has 16 residues. DNA of the CDR3: TGTGCCAGCAGCGTAGAGGGAGGAGGAGGGGGAAACATTCAGTACTTC. Its translation is CASSVEGGGGGNIQYF.

V is TRBV20-1 and J is TRBJ2-5; D is ambiguous. The J call is uncertain, as TRBJ2-7 better fits the DNA end. CDR3 length: 11 amino acids. Germline V CDR1 and CDR2: DFQATT, SNEGSKA (reference sequence). CDR3 protein: CSAPTSYEQYF. The CDR3 nucleotides are TGCAGTGCGCCTACCTCCTACGAGCAGTACTTC.

A few counts support this clone. This chain joins TRBV7-9 and TRBJ1-5, with a tentative D call TRBD1 (6 bases). Trimming took off 5 bases at V and 9 bases at J, with 14 bases between the two ends. The CDR3 is 13 amino acids. Germline V CDR1 and CDR2: SEHNR, FQNEAQ (reference sequence). CDR3 region: CASSKGGPSPQHF. The CDR3 region has the DNA TGTGCCAGCAGCAAAGGGGGGCCATCGCCCCAGCATTTT.